The clone carrying this T cell receptor beta chain turned up a few times. Antigen: not known. The data stem from a study of blood T cells in healthy people across ages. Whole-study context: About one barcoded beta molecule per two T cells was captured by template switching.

The second PCR ran roughly 6 to 11 cycles with a sample-barcoded 5' primer and J-beta primers. TCRdb reprocessed the 5' RACE reads via MiXCR and lists one record per CDR3 protein. Among over 950,000 distinct CDR3 sequences listed, more than 30% were seen once. Isolated per sample were at least 7 million PBMCs. The CDR3 length is 13 residues. Looked up from germline, CDR1 is DFQATT and CDR2 is SNEGSKA (reference sequence). Losses at the gene ends were 6 bases for V and 1 base for J; bases not matched to a gene: 5. Study-level findings and limits: Older individuals had lower TCR beta diversity per million T cells (the decline was roughly linear).

This clonotype was obtained from a man between 18 and 35 years old in good health. The chain recombines TRBV20-1 with TRBJ1-2; 7 bases match TRBD1. The sequenced sample was blood. CDR3 DNA sequence: TGCAGTGCATTCGGACAGGTTAACTATGGCTACACCTTC. Translation: CSAFGQVNYGYTF.